This T cell receptor (beta chain) came from a study of T cells after yellow fever vaccination. The table lists this clonotype with many counts. The antigen is undetermined. Study-level findings and limits: Post-booster reappearance was seen for most primary-vaccination clones (around 96% CD4, 80% to 90% CD8).

Germline values: CDR1 SGHDT, CDR2 YYEEEE. CDR3 length: 12 amino acids. V dropped 4 bases and J dropped 11 bases, with 13 bases sitting between them. TCRdb redid the calling of the 5' RACE reads with MiXCR, one entry per CDR3 protein. The table shows around 250,000 distinct CDR3 sequences, with around 7% occurring only once. The J gene is TRBJ2-4, the V gene TRBV5-6; either TRBD1 or TRBD2 may fit D (5 bases each). This clonotype was sampled from a man aged 25-45 years who received the YFV17D yellow fever vaccine. This specimen consisted of CD4+ T cells sorted from PBMCs, obtained 15 days after the yellow fever booster vaccination. The chain's CDR3 is CASSLGTTLQYF. Here the CDR3 DNA reads TGTGCCAGCAGCCTCGGGACGACTCTTCAGTACTTC.